This entry features one T cell receptor (beta chain) sequence. The sample is drawn from a study of blood T cell repertoires in COVID-19. Study background: Samples representing acute and convalescent COVID-19 were sourced from the United States, Italy and Spain. From T cells, B-cell-depleted T cells, or PBMCs came the material, which was cDNA or gDNA.

One Seattle source followed patients from active infection through their disease course. The authors' processing: Nucleated cell number was recorded as an estimate derived from reference gene primer amplification. Some clones are missing from TCRdb's copy, which holds only in-frame ones; the method was immunoSEQ multiplex PCR. V, J and clone size are those of that table, while D and trimming were read from the DNA. In the table there are about 130,000 clones, about nine tenths of which are singletons. The CDR3 is 16 residues long. The V gene's germline CDR1 is SGHVS and CDR2 FQNEAQ. With 0 bases removed from V and 2 bases from J, the gap between germline ends came to 11 bases.

The TCR was taken from a man between 60 and 75 years old with COVID-19, enrolled during active disease. The sequenced material came from peripheral blood. This chain links TRBV7-8 with TRBJ1-3; D may be TRBD1 (6 bases). The CDR3 DNA reads TGTGCCAGCAGCTTAGCGGGGGCATCGACTGGAAACACCATATATTTT. It codes for CASSLAGASTGNTIYF.